These 30 T cell receptor beta chains share one sample of origin, sequenced in a study of cytomegalovirus exposure and HLA in healthy donors. The PCR used 60 Vbeta and 13 Jbeta primers. Repertoires were generated with immunoSEQ multiplex PCR, while TCRdb's copy carries only in-frame clones and drops some. The top ten hold about 4.2% of the sample, which has 95,000 to 120,000 clones, 70% to 80% seen once. Sequenced input: PBMCs. The receptors here all came from a woman aged 40 to 55 in good health and CMV-seropositive.

The chain uses TRBV9 and TRBJ2-1, with 7 nucleotides matching TRBD2. Unmatched junction bases numbered 4, after V lost 2 bases and J lost 8 bases. The CDR3 totals 13 residues. CDR1 and CDR2 from the germline V gene are SGDLS and YYNGEE. The CDR3 loop reads CASSVGGGDEQFF. CDR3 coding DNA: TGTGCCAGCAGCGTGGGGGGGGGAGATGAGCAGTTCTTC.

The chain recombines TRBV30 with TRBJ2-4; 10 bases map to TRBD1. CDR1 and CDR2 (germline): GTSNPN, SVGIG (reference sequence). V was pared by 4 bases and J by 9 bases, with 9 bases of the junction left unmatched. The CDR3 runs to 14 residues. The CDR3 region is CAWNRQGAIGIQYF. In DNA, the CDR3 is TGTGCCTGGAATCGACAGGGGGCGATTGGCATTCAGTACTTC.

The V gene is TRBV19, the J gene TRBJ1-2; possibly TRBD1 for D (5 bases). V lost 3 bases to trimming and J lost 4 bases, with 18 bases between them. The CDR3 spans 16 residues. Germline V gives CDR1 LNHDA, CDR2 SQIVND (reference sequence). CDR3 residues: CASSMMGVARGYGYTF. In DNA, the CDR3 is TGTGCCAGTAGTATGATGGGGGTAGCGCGGGGCTATGGCTACACCTTC.

V gene TRBV5-6 combines with J gene TRBJ1-2; D call uncertain. Deletions cut 7 bases from V and 5 bases from J, with 24 bases between. Germline V gene data show CDR1 as SGHDT and CDR2 as YYEEEE. The CDR3 extends over 16 amino acids. CDR3 loop: CASGPLVGKSIYGYTF. The CDR3 DNA reads as TGTGCCAGCGGGCCGTTAGTGGGCAAAAGTATTTATGGCTACACCTTC.

This chain connects TRBV19 to TRBJ1-1; maybe TRBD1 (5 bases). The germline V gene has CDR1 LNHDA and CDR2 SQIVND (reference sequence). The CDR3 is 14 amino acids. V was trimmed by 7 bases and J by 11 bases, leaving 23 bases between them. The CDR3: CASTINRAGGTAFF. CDR3 DNA: TGTGCCAGTACCATAAACCGGGCCGGGGGGACCGCTTTCTTT.

This clone has more than one count but fewer than ten. At one of its ends the junction is not consistent with the germline gene, which may arise from a read error. The rearrangement links TRBV7-9 to TRBJ1-2; maybe TRBD1 (6 bases). This CDR3 has 14 residues. Germline V gene lookup returns CDR1 SEHNR and CDR2 FQNEAQ (reference sequence). CDR3 bases: TGTTCCAGCAGCTTAGCAGTACAGGGCGGTGGCTACACCTTC. Its translation: CSSSLAVQGGGYTF. Together with reference TRBV7-9 and TRBJ1-2, the CDR3 gives the full variable domain: DTGVSQNPRHKITKRGQNVTFRCDPISEHNRLYWYRQTLGQGPEFLTYFQNEAQLEKSRLLSDRFSAERPKGSFSTLEIQRTEQGDSAMYLCSSSLAVQGGGYTFGSGTRLTVV.

This sequence joins TRBV6-1 and TRBJ2-3; 7 nucleotides align to TRBD2. The CDR3 contains 15 residues. V shed 5 bases, J shed 0 bases, and the junction held 5 bases outside the gene matches. From germline, CDR1 is MNHNS and CDR2 SASEGT. The CDR3: CASSSWGGSTDTQYF. CDR3 nucleotides: TGTGCCAGCAGTTCCTGGGGGGGGAGCACAGATACGCAGTATTTT.

CDR3 amino acids: CASSPQQGALISGNTIYF. The DNA for the CDR3 is TGTGCCAGCAGCCCCCAGCAGGGGGCACTAATCTCTGGAAACACCATATATTTT. The V and J genes are TRBV7-9 and TRBJ1-3; the match to TRBD1 covers 8 bases. Unmatched junction bases numbered 12, after V lost 5 bases and J lost 0 bases. Germline CDR1 is SEHNR and CDR2 is FQNEAQ (reference sequence). This CDR3 region has 18 residues.

V usage is TRBV6-1 and J usage is TRBJ2-1, with 12 bases that match TRBD2. V shed 1 base and J 9 bases; nucleotides not matched to a gene: 10. This CDR3 has 17 residues. The V gene's germline CDR1 is MNHNS and CDR2 SASEGT. Here the CDR3 DNA reads TGTGCCAGCAGTGAAGGGGGCCCACTAGCGGGGGGCTGTGAGCAGTTCTTC. It codes for CASSEGGPLAGGCEQFF.

This chain uses TRBV6-6 with TRBJ1-4; D might be TRBD1 (6 bases). Germline V lookup: CDR1 MNHNY, CDR2 SVGAGI (reference sequence). The CDR3 runs to 15 residues. The V gene lost 0 bases and the J gene lost 8 bases, with 13 bases spanning the gap. The CDR3 loop reads CASSYSRGLGEKLFF. CDR3 sequence (DNA): TGTGCCAGCAGTTACTCCAGGGGCTTAGGCGAAAAACTGTTTTTT.

A few counts support this clone. The chain combines TRBV7-2 with TRBJ1-2; 7 nucleotides align to TRBD1. The CDR3 sequence is 16 residues long. The V segment lost 1 base and the J segment 4 bases; nucleotides outside the gene matches: 9. The germline V gene has CDR1 SGHTA and CDR2 FQGNSA. The DNA for the CDR3 is TGTGCCAGCAGCTTAGGGAAGGGGGCGCAGGGCTATGGCTACACCTTC. It specifies CASSLGKGAQGYGYTF.

The chain uses TRBV5-4 and TRBJ1-2; 7 positions agree with TRBD1. Trimming at V came to 0 bases and at J to 2 bases, leaving 13 bases not matched to a gene. The CDR3 loop spans 18 amino acids. Germline-derived CDR1 and CDR2 are SGHNT and YYREEE (reference sequence). The CDR3 DNA is TGTGCCAGCAGCTTGGAGGGGGGCATCGACAGGGACAACTATGGCTACACCTTC. It translates to CASSLEGGIDRDNYGYTF.

The chain employs TRBV5-1 and TRBJ1-6, with 9 bases matching TRBD1. Germline V CDR1 and CDR2: SGHRS, YFSETQ. J lost 15 bases, V lost 0 bases, and 7 bases had no gene match. The CDR3 is 14 residues long. In DNA form, the CDR3 reads TGCGCCAGCAGCTTGGGGGGACAGGGAAAGGTCCTCCACTTT. It specifies CASSLGGQGKVLHF.

This clone was detected only a few times. The chain recombines TRBV6-5 with TRBJ1-5; D gene unclear. V was pared by 0 bases and J by 1 base, with 10 bases between. The germline V gene encodes CDR1 MNHEY and CDR2 SVGAGI. The CDR3 length is 16 residues. The CDR3 nucleotides read TGTGCCAGCAGTTACTCGAGTCCAGGAAGCAATCAGCCCCAGCATTTT. This codes for CASSYSSPGSNQPQHF.

V gene TRBV6-6 combines with J gene TRBJ1-2; perhaps TRBD1 as D (6 bases). Germline V lookup: CDR1 MNHNY, CDR2 SVGAGI (reference sequence). This CDR3 spans 15 amino acids. Trimming took 6 bases from V and 2 from J, leaving 16 bases between them. CDR3: CASSSWGRGNYGYTF. The CDR3 region has the DNA TGTGCCAGCAGCAGCTGGGGAAGGGGGAACTATGGCTACACCTTC.

The rearrangement links TRBV5-4 to TRBJ1-2; D is unresolved. Trimming stripped 0 bases from V and 4 bases from J, with 7 bases between. Germline loops: CDR1 SGHNT, CDR2 YYREEE (reference sequence). This CDR3 has 13 amino acids. As DNA, the CDR3 is TGTGCCAGCAGCTTGGGTCAGGTCTATGGCTACACCTTC. This translates into CASSLGQVYGYTF.

The J gene is TRBJ1-5, the V gene TRBV27; perhaps TRBD1 as D (6 bases). Trimming took off 4 bases at V and 3 bases at J, with 10 bases between the two ends. From germline, CDR1 is MNHEY and CDR2 SMNVEV (reference sequence). The CDR3 is 14 amino acids. For the CDR3, the DNA is TGTGCCAGCAGTTCCTACAGGGCCAATCAGCCCCAGCATTTT. Its translation is CASSSYRANQPQHF.

Turning to this clone: Germline and junction disagree at one end, which may indicate a read error. The CDR3 loop reads CASSLGQGRTDTQYF. For the CDR3, the DNA is TGTGCTAGCAGCTTGGGACAGGGACGCACAGATACGCAGTATTTT. The gene calls are TRBV7-7 and TRBJ2-3, with 9 bases that match TRBD1. CDR3 length: 15 residues. Germline V gene sequence: CDR1 SSHAT, CDR2 FNYEAQ (reference sequence).

The V and J genes are TRBV6-6 and TRBJ1-3; 8 bases match TRBD1. The length of the CDR3 is 14 residues. The germline V gene encodes CDR1 MNHNY and CDR2 SVGAGI (reference sequence). Trimming at V came to 7 bases and at J to 4 bases, leaving 6 bases not matched to a gene. Here the CDR3 reads CASIIQGAGNTIYF. CDR3 DNA: TGTGCCAGCATCATTCAGGGGGCCGGAAACACCATATATTTT.

The rearrangement joins TRBV21-1 to TRBJ1-6; TRBD1 reflects the table's D call only, with no check against the DNA. TRBV21-1 is described as a pseudogene. This CDR3 region has 10 residues. The CDR3 protein is CEGVRAPLHF. The CDR3 DNA follows: TGTGAGGGGGTGCGGGCACCCCTCCACTTT.

The V and J genes are TRBV4-3 and TRBJ2-1, with D possibly matching TRBD2 (5 bases). Trimming took 0 bases from V and 4 from J, leaving 13 bases between them. CDR1 is LGHNA, CDR2 YSLEER, per germline. This CDR3 spans 16 amino acids. The CDR3 sequence is CASSQDWASLYNEQFF. CDR3 nucleotides: TGCGCCAGCAGCCAAGACTGGGCTAGCCTTTACAATGAGCAGTTCTTC.

This chain links TRBV7-3 with TRBJ1-3; D gene unclear. Trimming took off 0 bases at V and 2 bases at J, with 8 bases between the two ends. CDR1 is SGHTA and CDR2 is FQGTGA in the germline V gene. CDR3 length equals 15 residues. DNA of the CDR3: TGTGCCAGCAGCTTAACCCCACTCACTGGAAACACCATATATTTT. This codes for CASSLTPLTGNTIYF. The whole variable domain, filled in from reference TRBV7-3 and TRBJ1-3, reads GAGVSQTPSNKVTEKGKYVELRCDPISGHTALYWYRQSLGQGPEFLIYFQGTGAADDSGLPNDRFFAVRPEGSVSTLKIQRTERGDSAVYLCASSLTPLTGNTIYFGEGSWLTVV.

The chain couples TRBV19 to TRBJ1-1, with a tentative D call TRBD1 (6 bases). The V end lost 7 bases, the J end lost 0 bases, and 12 bases lay between the germline ends. CDR3 length: 14 amino acids. Germline loops: CDR1 LNHDA, CDR2 SQIVND (reference sequence). The CDR3 nucleotides are TGTGCCAGTACCGGACAGCCAATGAACACTGAAGCTTTCTTT. This gives the protein CASTGQPMNTEAFF.

The CDR3 is CASSLAATSNQPQHF. Here the CDR3 DNA reads TGTGCCAGCAGCTTAGCAGCCACCAGCAATCAGCCCCAGCATTTT. The chain joins TRBV7-2 to TRBJ1-5; D call uncertain. Trimming took 0 bases from V and 1 from J, leaving 7 bases between them. Germline lookup yields CDR1 SGHTA and CDR2 FQGNSA. CDR3 length: 15 amino acids. Supplemented by reference TRBV7-2 and TRBJ1-5, the full variable domain reads GAGVSQSPSNKVTEKGKDVELRCDPISGHTALYWYRQSLGQGLEFLIYFQGNSAPDKSGLPSDRFSAERTGGSVSTLTIQRTQQEDSAVYLCASSLAATSNQPQHFGDGTRLSIL.

This clone was seen only a few times. The chain combines TRBV6-5 with TRBJ1-5; a possible D gene is TRBD1 (5 bases). Germline assignment: CDR1 MNHEY and CDR2 SVGAGI. The CDR3 consists of 15 residues. V lost 5 bases to trimming and J lost 11 bases, with 22 bases between them. The CDR3 DNA reads as TGTGCCAGCAGTGTGGAATACCGCGCGGGGGTGGCCCAGCATTTT. Amino acid sequence: CASSVEYRAGVAQHF.

This sequence joins TRBV11-1 and TRBJ1-1; weak D call: TRBD1 (5 bases). This CDR3 is built from 13 residues. CDR1 and CDR2 (germline): SGHAT, FQDESV (reference sequence). Trimming removed 6 bases from V and 7 bases from J, with 15 bases in between. The CDR3: CASSQPGYHEAFF. CDR3 sequence (DNA): TGTGCCAGCAGTCAACCAGGGTACCATGAAGCTTTCTTT.

CDR3 DNA sequence: TGTGCCAGCAGCTCCGCCACTAGCGGGGGAGATACGCAGTATTTT. Translated: CASSSATSGGDTQYF. The rearrangement links TRBV5-6 to TRBJ2-3; 11 bases agree with TRBD2. CDR1 and CDR2 (germline): SGHDT, YYEEEE. This CDR3 contains 15 residues. Trimming at V came to 3 bases and at J to 5 bases, leaving 5 bases not matched to a gene.

This chain connects TRBV5-4 to TRBJ2-3, with 10 bases aligning to TRBD2. CDR3 length: 17 residues. Per the germline V gene, CDR1 is SGHNT and CDR2 is YYREEE (reference sequence). Trimming cost V 4 bases and J 5 bases; bases outside gene matches: 13. Here the CDR3 reads CASSPGGSGGVGDTQYF. CDR3 nucleotides: TGTGCCAGCAGCCCTGGGGGGAGCGGGGGGGTCGGAGATACGCAGTATTTT.

The CDR3 reads CASSHPTSGIAKNIQYF. CDR3 coding DNA: TGCGCCAGCAGCCATCCGACTAGCGGGATAGCCAAAAACATTCAGTACTTC. The chain links TRBV4-1 to TRBJ2-4; 11 bases are a match to TRBD2. CDR1 is MGHRA and CDR2 is YSYEKL in the germline V gene. Germline trimming cut 3 bases from V and 0 bases from J; bases unmatched to any gene: 4. The CDR3 consists of 17 residues.

This chain connects TRBV9 to TRBJ2-7; 9 bases map to TRBD1. CDR1 is SGDLS and CDR2 is YYNGEE in the germline V gene. The V gene end was trimmed by 0 bases and the J gene end by 0 bases; junction bases not matched to a gene: 1. CDR3 length equals 15 residues. The DNA of the CDR3 is TGTGCCAGCAGCGTAGGGACAGGGGACTCCTACGAGCAGTACTTC. Translated: CASSVGTGDSYEQYF. Based on the CDR3 plus reference TRBV9 and TRBJ2-7, the full variable domain is DSGVTQTPKHLITATGQRVTLRCSPRSGDLSVYWYQQSLDQGLQFLIQYYNGEERAKGNILERFSAQQFPDLHSELNLSSLELGDSALYFCASSVGTGDSYEQYFGPGTRLTVT.